This paragraph covers one T cell receptor beta chain sequence. What it binds is not known. Each TCR beta library was made by quantitative 5'-RACE that incorporated molecular barcodes. TCRdb recomputed calls from the 5' RACE reads with MiXCR, one row per CDR3 protein. In the table there are approximately 400,000 distinct CDR3 sequences, roughly 15% of which are singletons. This sample is drawn from a study of CD8 T cells in ankylosing spondylitis. Whole-study findings and limits: Reports of some motif variants in reactive arthritis synovial fluid and blood predate this one. A motif in TCR beta, a set of about 8 highly homologous variants, appeared characteristic of ankylosing spondylitis blood.

This CDR3 is 17 amino acids long. Germline assignment: CDR1 DFQATT and CDR2 SNEGSKA (reference sequence). V shed 5 bases, J shed 7 bases, and the junction held 16 bases outside the gene matches. Sequencing was performed on blood, either unsorted or a sorted T cell fraction (not recorded which). This sequence originates from a male donor with ankylosing spondylitis. The chain employs TRBV20-1 and TRBJ1-5, with 11 bases identical to TRBD1. CDR3 bases: TGCAGTGCTTTTCGCGGGACAGGGGGTCTTGTCAGGCAGCCCCAGCATTTT. This gives the protein CSAFRGTGGLVRQPQHF.